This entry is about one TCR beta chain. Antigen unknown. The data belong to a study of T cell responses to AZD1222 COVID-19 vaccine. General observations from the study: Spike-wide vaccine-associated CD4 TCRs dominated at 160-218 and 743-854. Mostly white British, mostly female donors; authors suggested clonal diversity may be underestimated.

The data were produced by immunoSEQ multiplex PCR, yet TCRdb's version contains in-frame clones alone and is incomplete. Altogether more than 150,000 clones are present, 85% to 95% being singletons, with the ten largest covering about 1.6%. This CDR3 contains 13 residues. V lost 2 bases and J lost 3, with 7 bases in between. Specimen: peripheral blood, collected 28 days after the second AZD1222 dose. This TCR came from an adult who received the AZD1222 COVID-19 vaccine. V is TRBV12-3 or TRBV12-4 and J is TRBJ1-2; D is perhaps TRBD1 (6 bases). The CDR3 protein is CASSLRQDYGYTF. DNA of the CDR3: TGTGCCAGCAGTTTAAGACAGGACTATGGCTACACCTTC.